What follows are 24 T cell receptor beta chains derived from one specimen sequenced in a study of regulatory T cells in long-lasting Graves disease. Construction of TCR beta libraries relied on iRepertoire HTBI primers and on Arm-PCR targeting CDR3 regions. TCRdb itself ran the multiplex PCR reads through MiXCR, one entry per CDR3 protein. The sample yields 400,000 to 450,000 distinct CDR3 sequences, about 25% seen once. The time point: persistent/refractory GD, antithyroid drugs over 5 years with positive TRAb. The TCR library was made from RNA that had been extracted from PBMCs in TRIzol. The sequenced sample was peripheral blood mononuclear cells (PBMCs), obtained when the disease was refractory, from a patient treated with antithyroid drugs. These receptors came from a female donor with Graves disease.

The CDR3 DNA reads TGTGCCAGCAACGAAGATAACCAGGGCTGGTCACCCCTCCACTTT. It translates to CASNEDNQGWSPLHF. The V gene is TRBV7-9, the J gene TRBJ1-6; maybe TRBD1 (5 bases). The CDR3 has 15 residues. V lost 7 bases to trimming and J lost 10 bases, with 20 bases between them. CDR1 and CDR2 (germline): SEHNR, FQNEAQ (reference sequence).

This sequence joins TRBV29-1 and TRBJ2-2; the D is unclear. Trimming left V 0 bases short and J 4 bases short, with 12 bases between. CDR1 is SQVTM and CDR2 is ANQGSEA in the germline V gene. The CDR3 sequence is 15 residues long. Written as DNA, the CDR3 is TGCAGCGTTGAAGACCTGGGGTCGGGCACCGGGGAGCTGTTTTTT. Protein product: CSVEDLGSGTGELFF.

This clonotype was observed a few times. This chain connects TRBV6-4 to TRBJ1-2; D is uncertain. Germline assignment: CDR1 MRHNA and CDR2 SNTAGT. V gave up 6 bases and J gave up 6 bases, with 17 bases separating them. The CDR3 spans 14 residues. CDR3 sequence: CASSPSPLVDGYTF. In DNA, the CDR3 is TGTGCCAGCAGCCCGAGCCCGTTGGTGGATGGCTACACCTTC.

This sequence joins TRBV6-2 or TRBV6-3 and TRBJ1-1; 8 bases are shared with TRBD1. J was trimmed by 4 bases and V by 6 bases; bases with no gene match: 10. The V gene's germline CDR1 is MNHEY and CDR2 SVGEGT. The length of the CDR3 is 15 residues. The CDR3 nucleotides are TGTGCCAGCAGCCGGCAGGGGGCCATGACCACTGAAGCTTTCTTT. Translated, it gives CASSRQGAMTTEAFF.

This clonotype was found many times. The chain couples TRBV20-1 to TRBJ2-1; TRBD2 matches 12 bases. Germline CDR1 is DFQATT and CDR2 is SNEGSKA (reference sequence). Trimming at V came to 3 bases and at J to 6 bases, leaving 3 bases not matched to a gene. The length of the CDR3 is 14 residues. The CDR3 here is CSASASGRANEQFF. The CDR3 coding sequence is TGCAGTGCTAGTGCTAGCGGGAGGGCCAATGAGCAGTTCTTC.

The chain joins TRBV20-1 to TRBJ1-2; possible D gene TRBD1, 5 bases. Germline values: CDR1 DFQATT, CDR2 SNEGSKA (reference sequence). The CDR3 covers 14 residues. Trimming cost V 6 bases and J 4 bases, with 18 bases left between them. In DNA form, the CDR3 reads TGCAGTGCCAAGCCGGGGGTGGCAACCTATGGCTACACCTTC. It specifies CSAKPGVATYGYTF.

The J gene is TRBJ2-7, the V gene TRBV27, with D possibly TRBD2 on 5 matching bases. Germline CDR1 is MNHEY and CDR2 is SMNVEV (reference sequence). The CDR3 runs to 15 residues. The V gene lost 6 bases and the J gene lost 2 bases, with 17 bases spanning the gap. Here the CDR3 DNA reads TGTGCCAGCAGCCTGGGGTCAGTAGCGACCTACGAGCAGTACTTC. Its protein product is CASSLGSVATYEQYF.

The CDR3 sequence: CATSREQDGTEAFF. CDR3 nucleotide sequence: TGTGCCACCAGCAGAGAGCAGGATGGAACTGAAGCTTTCTTT. The V call is TRBV15, the J call TRBJ1-1, with D unclear. CDR3 length: 14 residues. The germline V gene encodes CDR1 LNHNV and CDR2 YYDKDF (reference sequence). Trimming pared 0 bases from V and 5 bases from J, leaving 10 bases between.

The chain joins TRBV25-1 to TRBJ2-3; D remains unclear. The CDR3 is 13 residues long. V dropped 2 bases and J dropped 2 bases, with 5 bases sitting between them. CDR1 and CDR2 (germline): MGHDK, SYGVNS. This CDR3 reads CASSEENTDTQYF. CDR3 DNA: TGTGCCAGCAGTGAAGAGAACACAGATACGCAGTATTTT.

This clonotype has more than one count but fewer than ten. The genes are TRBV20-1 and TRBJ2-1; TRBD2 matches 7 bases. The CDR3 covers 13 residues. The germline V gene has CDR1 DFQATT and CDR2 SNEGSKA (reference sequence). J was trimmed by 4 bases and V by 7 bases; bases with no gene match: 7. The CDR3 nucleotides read TGCAGTGGCTTTGTAGCGGGTTACAATGAGCAGTTCTTC. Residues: CSGFVAGYNEQFF.

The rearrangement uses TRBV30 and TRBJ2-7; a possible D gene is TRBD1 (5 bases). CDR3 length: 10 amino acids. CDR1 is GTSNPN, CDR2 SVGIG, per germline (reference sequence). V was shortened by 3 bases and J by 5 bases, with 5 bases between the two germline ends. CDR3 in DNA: TGTGCCTGGAGCAGGGACGAGCAGTACTTC. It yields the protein CAWSRDEQYF. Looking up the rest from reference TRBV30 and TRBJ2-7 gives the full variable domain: SQTIHQWPATLVQPVGSPLSLECTVEGTSNPNLYWYRQAAGRGLQLLFYSVGIGQISSEVPQNLSASRPQDRQFILSSKKLLLSDSGFYLCAWSRDEQYFGPGTRLTVT.

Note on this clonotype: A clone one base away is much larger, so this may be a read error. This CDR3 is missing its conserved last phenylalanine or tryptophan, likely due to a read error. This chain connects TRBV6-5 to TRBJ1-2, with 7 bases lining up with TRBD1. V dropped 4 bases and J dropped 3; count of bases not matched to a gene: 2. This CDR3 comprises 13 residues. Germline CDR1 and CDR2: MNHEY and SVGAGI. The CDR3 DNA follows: TGTGCCAGCAGTTCGCAGGGGGACTATGGCTACACCCTC. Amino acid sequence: CASSSQGDYGYTL.

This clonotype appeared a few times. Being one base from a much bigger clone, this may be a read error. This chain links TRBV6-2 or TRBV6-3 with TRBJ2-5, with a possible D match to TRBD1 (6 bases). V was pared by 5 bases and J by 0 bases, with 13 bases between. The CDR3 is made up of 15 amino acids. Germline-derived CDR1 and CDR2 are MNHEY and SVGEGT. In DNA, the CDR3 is TGTGCCAGCAGTGCCCACAGGGACCACCAAGAGACCCAGTACTTC. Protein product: CASSAHRDHQETQYF.

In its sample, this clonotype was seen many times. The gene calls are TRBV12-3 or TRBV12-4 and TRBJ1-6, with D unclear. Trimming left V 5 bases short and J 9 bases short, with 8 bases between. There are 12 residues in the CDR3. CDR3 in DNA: TGTGCCAGCAGTCGAAGGCTTTCACCCCTCCACTTT. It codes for CASSRRLSPLHF.

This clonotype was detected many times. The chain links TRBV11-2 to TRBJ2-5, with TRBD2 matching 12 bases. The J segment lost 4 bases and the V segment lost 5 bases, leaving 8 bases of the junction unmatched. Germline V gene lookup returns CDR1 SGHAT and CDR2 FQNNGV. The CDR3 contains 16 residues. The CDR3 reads CASSLSGTSGLETQYF. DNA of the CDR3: TGTGCCAGCAGCCTTAGCGGGACTAGCGGGCTAGAGACCCAGTACTTC.

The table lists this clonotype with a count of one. The CDR3 DNA reads as TGTGCCAGCAGCATACCGGGACTAGAGCAGTTCTTC. Residues: CASSIPGLEQFF. The V and J genes are TRBV7-2 and TRBJ2-1; 7 nucleotides match TRBD2. Germline V CDR1 and CDR2: SGHTA, FQGNSA. The trim removed 5 bases at V and 10 bases at J, leaving 5 bases unmatched. This CDR3 has 12 residues.

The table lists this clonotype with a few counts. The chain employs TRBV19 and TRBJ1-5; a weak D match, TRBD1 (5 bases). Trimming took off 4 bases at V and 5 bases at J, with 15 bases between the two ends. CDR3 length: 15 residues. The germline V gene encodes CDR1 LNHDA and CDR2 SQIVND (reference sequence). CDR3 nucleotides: TGTGCCAGTAGTAGGCGGGTGCAGGGCGATCAGCCCCAGCATTTT. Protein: CASSRRVQGDQPQHF.

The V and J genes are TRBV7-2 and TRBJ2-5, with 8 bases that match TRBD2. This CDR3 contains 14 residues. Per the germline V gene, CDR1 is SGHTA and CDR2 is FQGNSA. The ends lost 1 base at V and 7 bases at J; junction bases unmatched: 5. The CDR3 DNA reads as TGTGCCAGCAGCTTAGGAGCGGGAGTGTTGACCCAGTACTTC. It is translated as CASSLGAGVLTQYF.

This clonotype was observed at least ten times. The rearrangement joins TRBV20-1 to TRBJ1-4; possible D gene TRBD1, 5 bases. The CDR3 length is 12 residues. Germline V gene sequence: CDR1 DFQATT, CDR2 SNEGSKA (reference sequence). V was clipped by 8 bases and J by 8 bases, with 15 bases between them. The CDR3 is CSYQGGNEKLFF. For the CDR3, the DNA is TGCAGTTACCAGGGAGGAAACGAAAAACTGTTTTTT.

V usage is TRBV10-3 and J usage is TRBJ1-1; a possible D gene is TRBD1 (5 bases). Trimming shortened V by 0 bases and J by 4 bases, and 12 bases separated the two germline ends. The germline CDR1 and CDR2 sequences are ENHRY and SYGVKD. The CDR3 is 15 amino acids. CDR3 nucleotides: TGTGCCATCAGTGAGTCCCTGGATGGGGGCACTGAAGCTTTCTTT. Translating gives CAISESLDGGTEAFF.

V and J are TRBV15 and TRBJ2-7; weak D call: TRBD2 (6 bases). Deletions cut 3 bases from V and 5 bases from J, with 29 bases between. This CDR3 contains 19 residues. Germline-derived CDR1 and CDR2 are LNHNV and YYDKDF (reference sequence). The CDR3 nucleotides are TGTGCCACCAGCAGGCCCCCGGAGGGACGGACTTTATTCCTGCACGAGCAGTACTTC. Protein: CATSRPPEGRTLFLHEQYF.

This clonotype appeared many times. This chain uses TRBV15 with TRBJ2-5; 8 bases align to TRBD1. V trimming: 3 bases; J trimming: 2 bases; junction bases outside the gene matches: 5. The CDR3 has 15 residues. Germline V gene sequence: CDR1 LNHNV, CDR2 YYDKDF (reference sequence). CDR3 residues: CATSSGDRGQETQYF. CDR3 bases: TGTGCCACCAGCAGTGGCGACAGGGGACAAGAGACCCAGTACTTC.

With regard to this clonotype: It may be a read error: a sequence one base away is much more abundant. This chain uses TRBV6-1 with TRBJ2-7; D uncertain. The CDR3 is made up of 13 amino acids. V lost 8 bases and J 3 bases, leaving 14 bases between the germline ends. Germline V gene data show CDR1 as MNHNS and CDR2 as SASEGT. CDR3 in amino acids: CASGAEDLYEQYF. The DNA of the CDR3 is TGTGCCAGCGGCGCCGAAGACCTCTACGAGCAGTACTTC.

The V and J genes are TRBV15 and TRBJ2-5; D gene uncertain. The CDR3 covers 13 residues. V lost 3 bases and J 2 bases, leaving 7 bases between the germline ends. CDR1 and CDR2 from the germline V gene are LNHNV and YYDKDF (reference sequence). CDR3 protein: CATSRGSQETQYF. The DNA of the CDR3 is TGTGCCACCAGCAGGGGTTCGCAAGAGACCCAGTACTTC.